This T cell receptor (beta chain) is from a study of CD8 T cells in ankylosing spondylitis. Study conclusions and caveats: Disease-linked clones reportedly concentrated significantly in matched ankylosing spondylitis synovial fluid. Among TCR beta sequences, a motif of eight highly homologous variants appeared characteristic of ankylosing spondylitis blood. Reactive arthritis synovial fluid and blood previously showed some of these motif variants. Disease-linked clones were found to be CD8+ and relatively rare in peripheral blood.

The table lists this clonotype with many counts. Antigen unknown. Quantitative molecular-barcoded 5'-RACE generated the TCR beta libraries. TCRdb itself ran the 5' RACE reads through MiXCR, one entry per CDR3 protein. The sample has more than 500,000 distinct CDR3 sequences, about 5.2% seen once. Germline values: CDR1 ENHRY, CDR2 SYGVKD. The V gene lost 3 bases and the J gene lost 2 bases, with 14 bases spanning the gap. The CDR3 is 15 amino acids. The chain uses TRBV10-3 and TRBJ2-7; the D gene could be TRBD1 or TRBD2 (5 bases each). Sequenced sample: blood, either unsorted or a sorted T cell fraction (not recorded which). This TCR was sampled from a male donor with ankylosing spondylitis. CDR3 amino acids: CAISEFGTATYEQYF. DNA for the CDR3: TGTGCCATCAGTGAATTCGGGACGGCTACCTACGAGCAGTACTTC.